This record looks at one T cell receptor beta chain sequence and its context. The target antigen is unknown. PCR amplification relied on 60 Vbeta primers (plus 13 Jbeta primers). TCRdb keeps only in-frame clones here, not all; method: immunoSEQ multiplex PCR. In the table there are some 160,000 clones, around 73% of which are singletons. The sample originates from a study of cytomegalovirus exposure and HLA in healthy donors. The donors comprised healthy bone marrow donors. Study-wide results and caveats: What was likely a sequencing artifact was a cluster of highly shared sequence variants.

Input material: PBMCs. This sequence originates from a woman aged 18-29 years in good health and CMV-seropositive.

CDR3 DNA sequence: TGCGCCAGCAGCGATGACAGGGCTGGGGCCAACGTCCTGACTTTC. Amino acids: CASSDDRAGANVLTF. V gene TRBV5-1 combines with J gene TRBJ2-6, with 7 bases fitting TRBD1. The V gene end was trimmed by 4 bases and the J gene end by 2 bases; junction bases not matched to a gene: 3. The CDR3 loop spans 15 amino acids. Germline V CDR1 and CDR2: SGHRS, YFSETQ.